This TCR beta chain was profiled in a study of blood T cell repertoires in COVID-19 (dated by TCRdb to 2018 to 2021). With regard to the full study: Samples from collaborators originated in the United States, Italy and Spain and spanned both the acute and convalescent phases of COVID-19. Where available, HLA class I and class II types were taken from metadata supplied by the sample provider and were not determined by assay-based typing. The sample metadata nearly always contained a de-identified subject ID, COVID-19 status, age in years and sex. The samples were drawn from the first 160 participants of the ongoing ImmuneRACE study and from some 1,300 subjects provided by 6 global collaborators. A freely available public database, intended as a resource for researchers studying the immune response to SARS-CoV-2, is where the repertoires were released. The material from the prospective study consisted of cDNA or gDNA derived from T cells, B-cell-depleted T cells, or PBMCs. Subjects who had been exposed to COVID-19, were actively infected with it, or had recovered from it provided the deeply sampled blood TCRbeta repertoires that made up the dataset. Beyond this particular receptor, the publication reports: How much clinical and demographic metadata was included differed by source and by participant, and the metadata was provided uncurated.

Remarks on this clone: No cognate antigen has been identified for it. No base quality values were provided; no much bigger clone lies one nucleotide off.

Including the terminal cysteine and phenylalanine, the CDR3 comprises 14 residues. Only the CDR3 region is kept as DNA, spanning 42 bases read in frame from base 1. In the germline V gene, CDR1 corresponds to SGHRS and CDR2 to YFSETQ. At the junction V is shortened by 4 bases and J by 0 bases, with 9 bases in between. Collaborating institutions collected whole blood in K2EDTA tubes following their own protocols. Collaborator samples were shipped for TCRbeta analysis as frozen whole blood, isolated PBMCs, or DNA extracted from either sample type. TCRbeta CDR3 regions were amplified from genomic DNA by means of the immunoSEQ Assay, a bias-controlled multiplex PCR. Processing in the source paper ran as follows. The number of nucleated cells in each sample was estimated from the amplification of reference gene primers within the assay. Sequence reads were collapsed and filtered to measure the absolute abundance of every unique TCRbeta CDR3 rearrangement. For each sample, productive Simpson clonality was calculated by taking the square root of Simpson's diversity index across productive rearrangements. Sourced from immuneACCESS, this table was stored by TCRdb with only in-frame sequences that have V and J called. A share of the clones is absent; for the studies checked, an unresolved V gene accounts for under half, and the remainder has no known explanation. That table gives V, J and clone size, and the DNA gave D and trimming. Across this sample there are about 42,000 clones, with around 84% seen only once. The ten largest clonotypes hold 35% to 45% of the sample.

Sample: peripheral blood. The receptor's source is a human donor in a cohort sampled during active COVID-19. The chain employs TRBV5-1 and TRBJ2-3; the D gene is perhaps TRBD2, from 6 matching bases. The DNA is as follows: TGCGCCAGCAGCACCGGGACTAGCACAGATACGCAGTATTTT. Translated, this gives CASSTGTSTDTQYF.